Following are 5 T cell receptor beta chains from one sample sequenced in a study of read filtering for tumor transcriptome and immune sequencing. Molecular barcoded adaptors covering alpha/delta and beta/gamma chains were used on 400 ng RNA. TCRdb reanalysed the reads using MiXCR and keeps one entry per CDR3 protein. The sample records 100,000 to 150,000 distinct CDR3 sequences, roughly 13% being singletons. The sample taken for sequencing was a population of CD138-negative cells sorted from bone marrow. Every receptor here comes from a donor at least 40 years old with multiple myeloma.

The V and J genes are TRBV7-2 and TRBJ2-5, with 7 bases aligning to TRBD2. This CDR3 has 16 residues. Germline values: CDR1 SGHTA, CDR2 FQGNSA. Trimming cost V 5 bases and J 4 bases; bases outside gene matches: 13. In DNA, the CDR3 is TGTGCCAGCAGCAAACCGGTGGGAGGGCCGGGAGAGACCCAGTACTTC. It is translated as CASSKPVGGPGETQYF.

This clonotype was seen more than once but under ten times. The chain uses TRBV28 and TRBJ2-2; TRBD1 matches 9 bases. This CDR3 comprises 16 residues. With V trimmed by 7 bases and J by 4 bases, 10 bases remained unmatched. Germline CDR1 is MDHEN and CDR2 is SYDVKM. CDR3 region: CASTNPGTGITGELFF. The CDR3 nucleotides are TGTGCCAGCACCAATCCCGGGACAGGGATCACCGGGGAGCTGTTTTTT.

On this clonotype: A much larger clone differs by one base, so this may be a read error. The V and J genes are TRBV20-1 and TRBJ2-1; D is unclear. Germline-derived CDR1 and CDR2 are DFQATT and SNEGSKA (reference sequence). The CDR3 loop spans 13 amino acids. CDR3 bases: TGCAGTGCTAGAAAGACAATCGATAATGGGCAGTTCTTC. It is translated as CSARKTIDNGQFF.

This clonotype was counted at least ten times. The chain employs TRBV6-6 and TRBJ2-2, with D unresolved. Germline values: CDR1 MNHNY, CDR2 SVGAGI (reference sequence). This CDR3 spans 14 amino acids. With 0 bases removed from V and 4 bases from J, the gap between germline ends came to 6 bases. The CDR3 nucleotides read TGTGCCAGCAGTTACTCCGCCCCCACCGGGGAGCTGTTTTTT. Translating it yields CASSYSAPTGELFF.

This clonotype was recorded many times. The J gene is TRBJ2-7, the V gene TRBV6-5; no clear D gene. Germline V CDR1 and CDR2: MNHEY, SVGAGI. Trimming removed 6 bases from V and 6 bases from J, with 9 bases in between. The length of the CDR3 is 11 residues. DNA for the CDR3: TGTGCCAGCAGGTCGGAAAGCGAGCAGTACTTC. It is translated as CASRSESEQYF.